The next 22 T cell receptor beta chains were all read from a single sample in a study of cytomegalovirus exposure and HLA in healthy donors. A multiplex PCR was run with 60 Vbeta primers and 13 Jbeta primers. Sequenced by immunoSEQ multiplex PCR; TCRdb stores in-frame clones only, minus some. The repertoire consists of about 120,000 clones, with around 68% occurring once and the leading ten covering approximately 10%. Sequenced sample: PBMCs. These TCRs come from a woman in her fifties or sixties in good health and CMV-seropositive.

J is TRBJ1-1 and V is TRBV11-2; D is unclear. This CDR3 region has 16 residues. From germline, CDR1 is SGHAT and CDR2 FQNNGV. V lost 0 bases and J 4 bases, leaving 15 bases between the germline ends. CDR3 nucleotides: TGTGCCAGCAGCTTAGATAGTGACCCCGGGAGCACTGAAGCTTTCTTT. It translates to CASSLDSDPGSTEAFF.

The rearrangement joins TRBV14 to TRBJ1-1; D might be TRBD1 (5 bases). Trimming stripped 1 base from V and 5 bases from J, with 8 bases between. The CDR3 consists of 13 residues. Per the germline V gene, CDR1 is SGHDN and CDR2 is FVKESK. The CDR3 nucleotides read TGTGCCAGCAGCCAAGCGGGGGGGACTGAAGCTTTCTTT. Translated, it gives CASSQAGGTEAFF.

The CDR3 DNA follows: TGCAGTGCTAGGGAACAGGACAGGGTTTTCTTT. The encoded protein is CSAREQDRVFF. The V gene is TRBV20-1, the J gene TRBJ1-1, with TRBD1 matching over 8 bases. CDR3 length: 11 residues. Germline CDR1 and CDR2: DFQATT and SNEGSKA (reference sequence). Losses at the gene ends were 3 bases for V and 13 bases for J; bases not matched to a gene: 7.

The chain joins TRBV5-4 to TRBJ1-2; TRBD1 aligns across 7 bases. The CDR3 consists of 17 residues. Germline trimming cut 3 bases from V and 0 bases from J; bases unmatched to any gene: 11. Germline CDR1 reads SGHNT; CDR2 reads YYREEE (reference sequence). In DNA, the CDR3 is TGTGCCAGCAGCTCCGGGACAGTAGATTTAGCTAACTATGGCTACACCTTC. It specifies CASSSGTVDLANYGYTF.

The chain links TRBV19 to TRBJ2-2, with a weak D call TRBD1 (5 bases). V was shortened by 8 bases and J by 2 bases, with 12 bases between the two germline ends. Germline lookup yields CDR1 LNHDA and CDR2 SQIVND (reference sequence). The CDR3 is made up of 14 amino acids. CDR3 region: CASGQGINTGELFF. As DNA, the CDR3 is TGTGCCAGTGGGCAGGGAATTAACACCGGGGAGCTGTTTTTT.

The CDR3 is CASSTAGSGYTF. Here the CDR3 DNA reads TGTGCCAGCTCAACGGCAGGGTCTGGCTACACCTTC. This chain uses TRBV18 with TRBJ1-2; TRBD1 is a possible D gene (5 bases). Trimming pared 5 bases from V and 7 bases from J, leaving 11 bases between. Germline V gene sequence: CDR1 KGHSH, CDR2 LQKENI. The CDR3 totals 12 residues.

The chain carries TRBV25-1 and TRBJ2-7, with D uncertain. Trimming stripped 6 bases from V and 4 bases from J, with 7 bases between. Germline CDR1 reads MGHDK; CDR2 reads SYGVNS. The CDR3 has 11 residues. DNA of the CDR3: TGTGCCAGCAGCTTAAATTACGAGCAGTACTTC. Amino acid sequence: CASSLNYEQYF.

This chain connects TRBV7-2 to TRBJ2-5; 13 bases fit TRBD2. Germline V lookup: CDR1 SGHTA, CDR2 FQGNSA. The CDR3 runs 15 residues. Unmatched junction bases numbered 2, after V lost 5 bases and J lost 2 bases. The CDR3 nucleotides are TGTGCCAGCAGCAGACTAGCGGGGGGACAAGAGACCCAGTACTTC. Its protein product is CASSRLAGGQETQYF.

The J gene is TRBJ1-4, the V gene TRBV5-1; a weak D match, TRBD1 (5 bases). Per germline, CDR1 SGHRS and CDR2 YFSETQ. Trimming removed 0 bases from V and 8 bases from J, with 14 bases in between. The CDR3 is made up of 15 amino acids. The CDR3 sequence is CASSLGGGSDEKLFF. CDR3 in DNA: TGCGCCAGCAGCTTGGGGGGGGGAAGCGACGAAAAACTGTTTTTT.

The rearrangement uses TRBV7-2 and TRBJ2-1; D unresolved. Trimming pared 5 bases from V and 8 bases from J, leaving 13 bases between. This CDR3 spans 13 amino acids. In germline, CDR1 is SGHTA, CDR2 FQGNSA. CDR3 residues: CASSPDLGDEQFF. CDR3 coding DNA: TGTGCCAGCAGCCCCGACCTGGGCGATGAGCAGTTCTTC.

This chain connects TRBV15 to TRBJ1-4; possibly TRBD1 for D (6 bases). V lost 7 bases and J lost 3, with 15 bases in between. CDR3 length: 15 residues. Germline lookup yields CDR1 LNHNV and CDR2 YYDKDF (reference sequence). CDR3 DNA: TGTGCCACCACCCCGCAGGGACACGCTAATGAAAAACTGTTTTTT. Protein sequence: CATTPQGHANEKLFF.

This rearrangement joins TRBV4-3 to TRBJ1-2; D is unresolved. Trimming took 0 bases from V and 4 from J, leaving 15 bases between them. Germline CDR1 reads LGHNA; CDR2 reads YSLEER. This CDR3 has 16 amino acids. The CDR3 reads CASSQDETWAGYGYTF. CDR3 sequence (DNA): TGCGCCAGCAGCCAAGATGAAACGTGGGCGGGCTATGGCTACACCTTC.

The chain carries TRBV2 and TRBJ2-1; D gene unclear. Germline CDR1 and CDR2: SNHLY and FYNNEI. The length of the CDR3 is 13 residues. The V end lost 8 bases, the J end lost 3 bases, and 11 bases lay between the germline ends. The CDR3, as DNA: TGTGCCAGCGCCCCGGAGCTCTACAATGAGCAGTTCTTC. As protein: CASAPELYNEQFF.

The chain employs TRBV5-1 and TRBJ2-5; the match to TRBD2 covers 10 bases. This CDR3 is 17 amino acids long. Trimming cost V 1 base and J 4 bases; bases outside gene matches: 10. The germline V gene encodes CDR1 SGHRS and CDR2 YFSETQ. The CDR3: CASSLWASGGVLETQYF. For the CDR3, the DNA is TGCGCCAGCAGCTTGTGGGCTAGCGGGGGAGTTTTAGAGACCCAGTACTTC. The variable domain in full, with the rest retrieved from reference TRBV5-1 and TRBJ2-5, is KAGVTQTPRYLIKTRGQQVTLSCSPISGHRSVSWYQQTPGQGLQFLFEYFSETQRNKGNFPGRFSGRQFSNSRSEMNVSTLELGDSALYLCASSLWASGGVLETQYFGPGTRLLVL.

The gene calls are TRBV4-3 and TRBJ2-3, with 8 bases identical to TRBD2. The CDR3 is made up of 17 amino acids. Germline V CDR1 and CDR2: LGHNA, YSLEER. The V segment lost 2 bases and the J segment 2 bases; nucleotides outside the gene matches: 9. The chain's CDR3 is CASSQSASGGYTDTQYF. For the CDR3, the DNA is TGCGCCAGCAGCCAATCCGCCAGCGGGGGCTACACAGATACGCAGTATTTT.

The J gene is TRBJ2-3, the V gene TRBV30, with a tentative D call TRBD2 (5 bases). The germline V gene has CDR1 GTSNPN and CDR2 SVGIG (reference sequence). The V end was cut by 2 bases, the J end by 4 bases, with 13 bases between. This CDR3 spans 14 amino acids. The CDR3 nucleotides read TGTGCCTGGAGTAGTCCAATGAGGGCAGATACGCAGTATTTT. It is translated as CAWSSPMRADTQYF.

The chain couples TRBV7-9 to TRBJ1-4; D call uncertain. V lost 1 base, J lost 4 bases, and 7 bases lay in between. The CDR3 consists of 14 residues. Germline V gives CDR1 SEHNR, CDR2 FQNEAQ (reference sequence). The CDR3 loop reads CASSLGSGNEKLFF. CDR3 sequence (DNA): TGTGCCAGCAGCTTAGGCAGCGGTAATGAAAAACTGTTTTTT.

The chain joins TRBV28 to TRBJ2-6; D is possibly TRBD1 (6 bases). CDR3 size: 16 residues. Trimming shortened V by 3 bases and J by 2 bases, and 11 bases separated the two germline ends. Germline assignment: CDR1 MDHEN and CDR2 SYDVKM. CDR3 DNA: TGTGCCAGCAGTTTGTTCTCAGGGGCTGGGGCCAACGTCCTGACTTTC. It codes for CASSLFSGAGANVLTF.

The chain employs TRBV7-2 and TRBJ2-7; 8 positions agree with TRBD1. The ends lost 5 bases at V and 2 bases at J; junction bases unmatched: 8. Germline loops: CDR1 SGHTA, CDR2 FQGNSA. The CDR3 consists of 15 residues. The CDR3 region is CASSPSSGQAYEQYF. The CDR3 bases are TGTGCCAGCAGCCCGTCGTCGGGACAGGCCTACGAGCAGTACTTC.

This clone was counted a single time. This rearrangement joins TRBV19 to TRBJ1-1; 9 bases agree with TRBD1. Trimming at V came to 7 bases and at J to 1 base, leaving 1 base not matched to a gene. From germline, CDR1 is LNHDA and CDR2 SQIVND (reference sequence). The CDR3 runs 13 residues. The CDR3 protein is CASKDRGNTEAFF. The CDR3 nucleotides are TGTGCCAGTAAGGACAGGGGGAACACTGAAGCTTTCTTT. Based on the CDR3 plus reference TRBV19 and TRBJ1-1, the full variable domain is DGGITQSPKYLFRKEGQNVTLSCEQNLNHDAMYWYRQDPGQGLRLIYYSQIVNDFQKGDIAEGYSVSREKKESFPLTVTSAQKNPTAFYLCASKDRGNTEAFFGQGTRLTVV.

V usage is TRBV2 and J usage is TRBJ2-3; possible D gene TRBD2, 6 bases. The CDR3 has 14 amino acids. Trimming took off 7 bases at V and 2 bases at J, with 13 bases between the two ends. Germline V CDR1 and CDR2: SNHLY, FYNNEI. CDR3 sequence: CASIDPGATDTQYF. In DNA, the CDR3 is TGTGCCAGCATAGATCCGGGAGCCACAGATACGCAGTATTTT.

The chain uses TRBV5-4 and TRBJ1-1, with a tentative D call TRBD1 (6 bases). CDR1 is SGHNT and CDR2 is YYREEE in the germline V gene (reference sequence). The CDR3 is 17 residues long. Trimming removed 4 bases at V and 4 bases at J, with 23 bases between. CDR3 amino acids: CASSDSAGGAVGTEAFF. The CDR3 DNA follows: TGTGCCAGCAGCGACTCGGCGGGGGGCGCAGTGGGCACTGAAGCTTTCTTT.